The rows below give T cell receptor beta chains drawn from one sample of a study of shared clonotypes between healthy human individuals. Profiling relied on immunoSEQ multiplex PCR, and the TCRdb table lists in-frame clones only, not all of them. This sample has about 1.5 million clones, with approximately 98% found just once. Material for sequencing was naive CD4+ T cells sorted from blood. These receptors were collected from a man aged 25 to 45 in good health. CDR3s include the opening cysteine and the closing phenylalanine or tryptophan. D genes are given only for firm matches. Size values are once, few and many counts, or a class for expanded clones, and some rows have none.

len,j_gene,d_gene,v_gene,abundance,CDR3nt,CDR3aa
15,TRBJ2-7,TRBD2,TRBV2,NA,TGTGCCAGCACATCCCAGGGCGGGAGCTCCTACGAGCAGTACTTC,CASTSQGGSSYEQYF
14,TRBJ2-3,TRBD2,TRBV7-3,once,TGTGCCAGCAGCTTGGGACTAGGAGGTGATACGCAGTATTTT,CASSLGLGGDTQYF
18,TRBJ2-3,TRBD2,TRBV5-5,NA,TGTGCCAGCAGCTTAGAAGGGGCCGGGACTAGCGGGAGATATACGCAGTATTTT,CASSLEGAGTSGRYTQYF
16,TRBJ1-2,TRBD1,TRBV7-9,NA,TGTGCCAGCAGCCCCGGGGGTGGGACAGGGGGTTATGGCTACACCTTC,CASSPGGGTGGYGYTF
15,TRBJ2-7,TRBD1,TRBV28,once,TGTGCCAGCAGTATTCCTGGGACAGGGGGCTACGAGCAGTACTTC,CASSIPGTGGYEQYF
14,TRBJ2-7,TRBD1,TRBV2,NA,TGTGCCAGCAGAGAGACCGGGACAGGCTACGAGCAGTACTTC,CASRETGTGYEQYF
14,TRBJ2-3,NA,TRBV27,NA,TGTGCCAGTAGTTATGGGGAGCGACGGGATACGCAGTATTTT,CASSYGERRDTQYF
13,TRBJ2-7,TRBD2,TRBV28,NA,TGTGCCAGCAGCTGGGGGGGAGTCTACGAGCAGTACTTC,CASSWGGVYEQYF
16,TRBJ1-5,TRBD1,TRBV19,NA,TGTGCCAGTAGCACTCAGGGGGCCAAGAGCAATCAGCCCCAGCATTTT,CASSTQGAKSNQPQHF
16,TRBJ2-2,TRBD2,TRBV28,NA,TGTGCCAGCAGTTTAGTAGCGGGAGTATCCACCGGGGAGCTGTTTTTT,CASSLVAGVSTGELFF
14,TRBJ2-1,TRBD1,TRBV4-3,NA,TGCGCCAGCAGCCCCCGGGACAGGGGCAATGAGCAGTTCTTC,CASSPRDRGNEQFF
14,TRBJ2-6,NA,TRBV2,NA,TGTGCCAGCAGTCAAAACTCTGGGGCCAACGTCCTGACTTTC,CASSQNSGANVLTF
15,TRBJ2-1,NA,TRBV6-5,NA,TGTGCCAGCAGCTCCATAGCTAGCTCCTACAATGAGCAGTTCTTC,CASSSIASSYNEQFF
13,TRBJ2-2,NA,TRBV10-2,NA,TGCGCCAGCAGTGTACGGAACACCGGGGAGCTGTTTTTT,CASSVRNTGELFF
14,TRBJ1-1,NA,TRBV28,once,TGTGCCAGCAGTTTCAGGAATAGGGACACTGAAGCTTTCTTT,CASSFRNRDTEAFF
14,TRBJ2-7,TRBD2,TRBV30,NA,TGTGCCTCAAGTGTGGGAGGGAAACGCTACGAGCAGTACTTC,CASSVGGKRYEQYF
14,TRBJ1-5,TRBD1,TRBV7-2,NA,TGTGCCAGCAGCCTTCGACAGGGGGCTCAGCCCCAGCATTTT,CASSLRQGAQPQHF
17,TRBJ2-7,NA,TRBV27,NA,TGTGCCAGCAGTTTACGATCCTTACAGGACCACCCGCCGGAGCAGTACTTC,CASSLRSLQDHPPEQYF
14,TRBJ1-1,NA,TRBV5-1,NA,TGCGCCAGCAGCCCGGACAGATTGAACACTGAAGCTTTCTTT,CASSPDRLNTEAFF
16,TRBJ2-6,NA,TRBV19,NA,TGTGCCAGTAGTCGGACATCCGGCTCTGGGGCCAACGTCCTGACTTTC,CASSRTSGSGANVLTF
14,TRBJ2-7,NA,TRBV5-1,NA,TGCGCCAGCAGCGCAACCTCCGGGCTGTTTGGGCAGTACTTC,CASSATSGLFGQYF
13,TRBJ2-3,NA,TRBV5-1,NA,TGCGCCAGCAGCTTGGAAGGGACTGATACGCAGTATTTT,CASSLEGTDTQYF
18,TRBJ2-2,TRBD2,TRBV18,NA,TGTGCCAGCTCACCTCCCCTAGCGGGAGGACCGAACACCGGGGAGCTGTTTTTT,CASSPPLAGGPNTGELFF
16,TRBJ2-1,TRBD2,TRBV2,NA,TGTGCCAGCAGTGAATTGAGAGCTAGCGGGAATAATGAGCAGTTCTTC,CASSELRASGNNEQFF
13,TRBJ2-3,TRBD1,TRBV10-2,NA,TGCGCCAGCAGGGAACAGGGGGCAGATACGCAGTATTTT,CASREQGADTQYF
16,TRBJ2-5,TRBD2,TRBV5-6,NA,TGTGCCAGCAGCTTACGGGGAGCGGGAGCCCAAGAGACCCAGTACTTC,CASSLRGAGAQETQYF
14,TRBJ2-5,NA,TRBV9,NA,TGTGCCAGCAGCCTCGACTCCGTCGGAGAGACCCAGTACTTC,CASSLDSVGETQYF
14,TRBJ1-2,NA,TRBV5-4,NA,TGTGCCAGCAGCTTGGGTCAGGGGAACTATGGCTACACCTTC,CASSLGQGNYGYTF
16,TRBJ2-7,TRBD2,TRBV28,NA,TGTGCCAGTTACGGGGGACTAGCGGGAGACACCCACGAGCAGTACTTC,CASYGGLAGDTHEQYF
16,TRBJ1-4,NA,TRBV27,NA,TGTGCCAGCAGTTTTACCGGGGGGGCAACTAATGAAAAACTGTTTTTT,CASSFTGGATNEKLFF
15,TRBJ2-4,TRBD1,TRBV6-5,NA,TGTGCCAGCAGTGCGACAGGGGGTGGAGGAAACATTCAGTACTTC,CASSATGGGGNIQYF
18,TRBJ2-1,NA,TRBV19,NA,TGTGCCAGTAGTCCCCCACAAGGGACAGAAGGACTAAACGCTGAGCAGTTCTTC,CASSPPQGTEGLNAEQFF
18,TRBJ2-1,TRBD1,TRBV7-3,NA,TGTGCCAGCAGCCCTCAGAGGATGACAGGGTCTGGATACAATGAGCAGTTCTTC,CASSPQRMTGSGYNEQFF
15,TRBJ2-2,TRBD2,TRBV2,NA,TGTGCCAGCAGTGAAATAAGCGGGAGACCAAGGGAGCTGTTTTTT,CASSEISGRPRELFF
17,TRBJ2-7,TRBD2,TRBV5-1,once,TGCGCCAGCAGCTTGGCCGTACGGGAGGGCCTTACCTACGAGCAGTACTTC,CASSLAVREGLTYEQYF
14,TRBJ2-2,NA,TRBV5-5,NA,TGTGCCAGCAGCTTCTTATGGGGAACCGGGGAGCTGTTTTTT,CASSFLWGTGELFF
17,TRBJ2-2,TRBD2,TRBV2,NA,TGTGCCAGCACACACTCCGGACTAGCGGGAGGGATCGGGGAGCTGTTTTTT,CASTHSGLAGGIGELFF
15,TRBJ2-1,NA,TRBV7-2,NA,TGTGCCAGCAGTAATAGCGGAAGCTCCTACAATGAGCAGTTCTTC,CASSNSGSSYNEQFF
14,TRBJ1-1,NA,TRBV18,NA,TGTGCCAGCTCACCGACAGTTCCGAACACTGAAGCTTTCTTT,CASSPTVPNTEAFF
13,TRBJ2-7,NA,TRBV10-3,NA,TGTGCCATCAGAACGGACCCGAGAGTTGAGCAGTACTTC,CAIRTDPRVEQYF
15,TRBJ1-4,NA,TRBV28,NA,TGTGCCAGCAGTTTACTCCAGGGAGGAGGAGAAAAACTGTTTTTT,CASSLLQGGGEKLFF
14,TRBJ1-4,TRBD1,TRBV28,NA,TGTGCCAGCAGTCCGACAGGGGGCGATGAAAAACTGTTTTTT,CASSPTGGDEKLFF
13,TRBJ2-7,NA,TRBV28,NA,TGTGCCAGCAGCCGGAGCGGACCCTACGAGCAGTACTTC,CASSRSGPYEQYF
13,TRBJ2-3,TRBD2,TRBV4-2,NA,TGTGCCAGCAGCCAAGATAGCGGGAGGGCCGTAGATTTT,CASSQDSGRAVDF
16,TRBJ2-2,NA,TRBV11-3,NA,TGTGCCAGCAGCGCTGGAGGAACTATTAATACCGGGGAGCTGTTTTTT,CASSAGGTINTGELFF
13,TRBJ2-3,TRBD1,TRBV19,NA,TGTGCCAGTAAACAGGGGACCACAGATACGCAGTATTTT,CASKQGTTDTQYF
15,TRBJ1-4,NA,TRBV5-1,NA,TGCGCCAGCAGCTTGGATGGGAGATCTAATGAAAAACTGTTTTTT,CASSLDGRSNEKLFF
16,TRBJ2-7,TRBD1,TRBV6-1,NA,TGTGCCAGCAGTGAAGCGGGGGACAGGGGCTTATACGAGCAGTACTTC,CASSEAGDRGLYEQYF
14,TRBJ2-2,NA,TRBV12-5,once,TGTGCTAGTGGTTTGAGCTCGAACACCGGGGAGCTGTTTTTT,CASGLSSNTGELFF
17,TRBJ1-1,TRBD1,TRBV18,NA,TGTGCCAGCTCACCAACACGGGGACAGTCAATGAACACTGAAGCTTTCTTT,CASSPTRGQSMNTEAFF
13,TRBJ2-7,TRBD1,TRBV2,NA,TGTGCCAGCAATGGGAACAGGGGGAGCGAGCAGTACTTC,CASNGNRGSEQYF
14,TRBJ2-6,NA,TRBV10-3,NA,TGTGCCATAACGGGTTTGTCTGGGGCCAACGTCCTGACTTTC,CAITGLSGANVLTF
14,TRBJ2-7,NA,TRBV6-5,NA,TGTGCCAGCAGTCAAACGGACGGGACCTACGAGCAGTACTTC,CASSQTDGTYEQYF
12,TRBJ2-2,NA,TRBV11-3,NA,TGTGCCAGCCGGGAGAACACCGGGGAGCTGTTTTTT,CASRENTGELFF
15,TRBJ2-1,NA,TRBV7-2,NA,TGTGCCAGCAGCTCTCAAACGAGCTCCTACAATGAGCAGTTCTTC,CASSSQTSSYNEQFF